The entry below describes one T cell receptor (beta chain). What it binds is unknown. The CDR3 totals 12 residues. Per germline, CDR1 SEHNR and CDR2 FQNEAQ (reference sequence). The ends were cut back, 1 base at V and 12 bases at J, with 10 bases in the middle. The record originates from a study of T cell responses to AZD1222 COVID-19 vaccine. Study overall: Second doses were pooled across both intervals (about 4 or about 12 weeks). Study-wide results and limits: Spike-specific TCR breadth and depth rose after two AZD1222 doses.

Method: immunoSEQ multiplex PCR; TCRdb's copy keeps in-frame clones and lacks some. Of 120,000 or so clones in the sample, 70% to 90% are singletons; the top ten hold 1.5% to 1.9%. The clonotype originates from an adult in good health. The chain is built from TRBV7-9 and TRBJ2-1; D perhaps matches TRBD2 (5 bases). The sample here was peripheral blood, taken on day 0 of AZD1222 vaccination. The chain's CDR3 is CASSLDSAGQFF. DNA of the CDR3: TGTGCCAGCAGCTTAGACTCTGCGGGGCAGTTCTTC.